The TCR beta chain described here comes from a study of OX40 agonist ivuxolimab in advanced cancers. Study-level background: Patients enrolled in dose escalation were diagnosed with hepatocellular carcinoma, melanoma, renal cell or head and neck cancer. Patients were roughly 83% male with ages roughly 20 to 90, mean roughly 55.

Germline V CDR1 and CDR2: SGHAT, FQNNGV. CDR3 length: 14 residues. V was shortened by 2 bases and J by 2 bases, with 10 bases between the two germline ends. In the case of this clone: Its target is not known.

Produced via immunoSEQ multiplex PCR; TCRdb's table is partial and in-frame only. This sample has 81,000 or so clones, with about 92% found just once. Points from the study as a whole: Certain nonresponders additionally had low normalized T-cell clonal expansion. CD4+ and CD8+ blood T cells expanded clonally by week 6 at 0.1 to 3.0 mg/kg.

Sequencing was performed on CD4+ or CD8+ T cells sorted from blood, taken in a trial of the OX40 agonist ivuxolimab. This chain connects TRBV11-2 to TRBJ2-7, with D maybe TRBD2 (5 bases). The sequence derives from an adult with an advanced solid tumor such as melanoma, head and neck, liver or kidney cancer. The CDR3 DNA is TGTGCCAGCAGCTTAAGAGGGTCCCCCTACGAGCAGTACTTC. This translates into CASSLRGSPYEQYF.